Each of the 12 T cell receptor beta chains below was sequenced from the same sample in a study of T cells after somatic rescue of genetic block (TCRdb year 2020). The receptor library was made with the immunoSEQ multiplex PCR assay. In TCRdb, the immuneACCESS table is reduced to in-frame sequences with V and J assigned. These tables do not hold every clone; where another copy was compared, an unresolved V gene accounts for under half, and the others remain unexplained. This sample gives roughly 71,000 clones in total; roughly 93% of them show up just once. The ten largest clones represent approximately 2.7% of the sample. Sequenced sample: peripheral blood mononuclear cells (PBMCs). The receptors were sampled from a man younger than 45.

V is TRBV6-1 and J is TRBJ1-5, with D possibly TRBD1 on 6 matching bases. V dropped 1 base and J dropped 3 bases, with 13 bases sitting between them. From germline, CDR1 is MNHNS and CDR2 SASEGT. CDR3 length equals 16 residues. CDR3 nucleotides: TGTGCCAGCAGTGAAGACGCAGGGGTGAACAATCAGCCCCAGCATTTT. This translates into CASSEDAGVNNQPQHF.

This chain links TRBV2 with TRBJ1-6, with D perhaps TRBD1 (5 bases). The CDR3 extends over 17 amino acids. Germline assignment: CDR1 SNHLY and CDR2 FYNNEI. V gave up 7 bases and J gave up 1 base, with 17 bases separating them. The CDR3 reads CASTRGRGGSYNSPLHF. The CDR3 nucleotides are TGTGCCAGCACGCGGGGGAGGGGAGGATCCTATAATTCACCCCTCCACTTT.

The chain links TRBV7-8 to TRBJ2-7; TRBD1 is a possible D gene (6 bases). CDR1 and CDR2 from the germline V gene are SGHVS and FQNEAQ. The CDR3 is 13 amino acids. With 5 bases removed from V and 3 bases from J, the gap between germline ends came to 11 bases. The CDR3 sequence is CASSISDSYEQYF. The DNA for the CDR3 is TGTGCCAGCAGCATATCGGACAGCTACGAGCAGTACTTC. The full variable domain, in which reference TRBV7-8 and TRBJ2-7 provide the parts outside the CDR3, is GAGVSQSPRYKVAKRGQDVALRCDPISGHVSLFWYQQALGQGPEFLTYFQNEAQLDKSGLPSDRFFAERPEGSVSTLKIQRTQQEDSAVYLCASSISDSYEQYFGPGTRLTVT.

This clone was seen a few times. The chain employs TRBV25-1 and TRBJ1-6; D gene uncertain. Germline V gives CDR1 MGHDK, CDR2 SYGVNS. V lost 7 bases and J lost 5, with 9 bases in between. This CDR3 region has 13 residues. The CDR3 DNA is TGTGCCAGCAAGGAGTACAATAATTCACCCCTCCACTTT. Amino acids: CASKEYNNSPLHF.

The V and J genes are TRBV5-1 and TRBJ1-2; unclear D gene. V lost 4 bases, J lost 3 bases, and 10 bases lay in between. Per germline, CDR1 SGHRS and CDR2 YFSETQ. There are 13 residues in the CDR3. CDR3 nucleotide sequence: TGCGCCAGCAGCAAAGACGGTGACTATGGCTACACCTTC. As protein: CASSKDGDYGYTF.

The V gene is TRBV14, the J gene TRBJ2-2; D is uncertain. Germline CDR1 and CDR2: SGHDN and FVKESK. The CDR3 length is 12 residues. With 3 bases removed from V and 6 bases from J, the gap between germline ends came to 5 bases. The CDR3 nucleotides read TGTGCCAGCAGCCACTACCCCGGGGAGCTGTTTTTT. This gives the protein CASSHYPGELFF.

The chain joins TRBV4-1 to TRBJ1-4, with unresolved D. The V end lost 4 bases, the J end lost 0 bases, and 6 bases lay between the germline ends. The CDR3 is made up of 14 amino acids. Germline loops: CDR1 MGHRA, CDR2 YSYEKL. The CDR3 region has the DNA TGCGCCAGCAGCCTCAGTGCAACTAATGAAAAACTGTTTTTT. This sequence encodes CASSLSATNEKLFF.

The chain combines TRBV6-5 with TRBJ2-1; 11 bases fit TRBD2. The V gene's germline CDR1 is MNHEY and CDR2 SVGAGI. This CDR3 region has 14 residues. Trimming cost V 8 bases and J 9 bases; bases outside gene matches: 9. CDR3 sequence: CASGPILAGAEQFF. The CDR3 region has the DNA TGTGCCAGCGGTCCGATACTAGCGGGGGCTGAGCAGTTCTTC.

The rearrangement joins TRBV30 to TRBJ2-3, with 11 bases matching TRBD2. This CDR3 has 17 amino acids. Germline V gene lookup returns CDR1 GTSNPN and CDR2 SVGIG (reference sequence). Trimming removed 3 bases from V and 0 bases from J; junction bases left unmatched: 8. The CDR3 reads CAWSVGGTSGSTDTQYF. CDR3 coding DNA: TGTGCCTGGAGCGTAGGCGGGACTAGCGGCAGCACAGATACGCAGTATTTT.

This rearrangement joins TRBV18 to TRBJ2-2; D possibly corresponds to TRBD1 (5 bases). Trimming stripped 8 bases from V and 0 bases from J, with 22 bases between. CDR3 size: 18 residues. CDR1 and CDR2 from the germline V gene are KGHSH and LQKENI. The CDR3 here is CASLRVRDSLANTGELFF. In DNA form, the CDR3 reads TGTGCCAGCCTCCGAGTTCGTGACAGCCTCGCGAACACCGGGGAGCTGTTTTTT.

The genes are TRBV5-6 and TRBJ1-1; D gene unclear. This CDR3 has 13 amino acids. The V gene's germline CDR1 is SGHDT and CDR2 YYEEEE. V lost 4 bases and J lost 1, with 8 bases in between. The CDR3 DNA sequence: TGTGCCAGCAGCCGAGATCAGAACACTGAAGCTTTCTTT. It yields the protein CASSRDQNTEAFF.

This clone was seen just once. The chain joins TRBV10-1 to TRBJ2-5; TRBD1 might be the D (6 bases). The germline gives CDR1 WNHNN, CDR2 SYGVQD (reference sequence). Trimming shortened V by 4 bases and J by 6 bases, and 18 bases separated the two germline ends. CDR3 length: 15 amino acids. CDR3 residues: CASSAGTSTLQTQYF. CDR3 in DNA: TGCGCCAGCAGTGCCGGGACATCGACCCTCCAGACCCAGTACTTC.